This T cell receptor beta chain comes out of a study of follicular helper T cells after annual influenza vaccination. Findings and limits, study-wide: Only roughly 8.5-23% of analyzed cells yielded productive TCRB sequences. Most later recoveries of Day 7 ICOS+CD38+ clones were ICOS-CD38- cTfh.

As for this clone: Its antigen remains unidentified.

Sequencing used immunoSEQ multiplex PCR; TCRdb keeps in-frame clones, though not all of them. The table lists approximately 14,000 clones, around 75% of them singletons. Time point of the sample: 2015-2016 season, pre-vaccination. Each time point used about 35 to 110 mL of blood. Germline values: CDR1 LGHNT, CDR2 FRNRAP. V shed 2 bases, J shed 2 bases, and the junction held 7 bases outside the gene matches. The CDR3 totals 16 residues. The sequenced sample was CXCR5- memory CD4+ T cells sorted from blood, obtained on the day of influenza vaccination. The chain joins TRBV12-5 to TRBJ1-2; TRBD1 agrees at 8 bases. This receptor was identified in an adult who received the influenza vaccine. In nucleotides, the CDR3 is TGTGCTAGTGGTTTGAGAATCGACAGGGGAAACTATGGCTACACCTTC. Translating gives CASGLRIDRGNYGYTF.